This T cell receptor (beta chain) was recovered during a study of blood T cell repertoires in COVID-19. Trimming pared 3 bases from V and 8 bases from J, leaving 10 bases between. The CDR3 totals 12 residues. Germline values: CDR1 MNHNS, CDR2 SASEGT. This table comes from immunoSEQ multiplex PCR, and its TCRdb copy is limited to in-frame clones, with some not included. The sample has over 130,000 clones, more than 60% seen once. Sample: peripheral blood. The gene calls are TRBV6-1 and TRBJ1-2, with D perhaps matching TRBD1 (6 bases). The receptor was isolated from a man aged 50 to 59 with acute or convalescent COVID-19. CDR3 nucleotide sequence: TGTGCCAGCAGTGATTACAGGGTGGGCTACACCTTC. Translated: CASSDYRVGYTF.